This T cell receptor (beta chain) stems from a study of cytomegalovirus exposure and HLA in healthy donors. Regarding the study as a whole: It was taken for granted in presence/absence analyses that sequencing depth across donors was roughly uniform. The only immune exposure information that was available was CMV serostatus.

A remark on this clone: Its target is not known.

PCR was performed using 60 Vbeta and 13 Jbeta primers. TCRdb keeps only in-frame clones here, not all; method: immunoSEQ multiplex PCR. The data contain 180,000 or so clones, 82% of them seen just once; the ten biggest clones take up 1.5%. Sampled while nominally healthy, donors likely had unrecorded immune exposures. The CDR3 has 14 amino acids. Trimming shortened V by 4 bases and J by 14 bases, and 22 bases separated the two germline ends. Germline V gene lookup returns CDR1 SGHRS and CDR2 YFSETQ. The sample consisted of PBMCs. The sequence was collected from a man aged 40-50 years in good health and CMV-seronegative. The rearrangement uses TRBV5-1 and TRBJ2-4; possibly TRBD1 for D (7 bases). The chain's CDR3 is CASSGSRSRGDEYF. In nucleotides, the CDR3 is TGCGCCAGCAGCGGGAGCCGAAGCAGGGGGGATGAGTACTTC. The full variable domain, rest sourced from reference TRBV5-1 and TRBJ2-4, is KAGVTQTPRYLIKTRGQQVTLSCSPISGHRSVSWYQQTPGQGLQFLFEYFSETQRNKGNFPGRFSGRQFSNSRSEMNVSTLELGDSALYLCASSGSRSRGDEYFGAGTRLSVL.